The TCR beta chain described here comes from a study of blood T cell repertoires in COVID-19. Across the whole study: The United States, Italy and Spain were the sources of the acute and convalescent COVID-19 samples. PBMCs, B-cell-depleted T cells, or T cells were the source of the cDNA or gDNA that made up the material.

Per the original methods: Reference gene primer amplification in the assay estimated nucleated cell counts. Profiled with immunoSEQ multiplex PCR; TCRdb holds only in-frame clones, not every one. D and trimming were read from the DNA, whereas the V and J calls and clone size are those reported in that table. This sample has 390,000 or so clones, with just over 85% found just once. The CDR3 totals 15 residues. Trimming took 4 bases from V and 0 from J, leaving 10 bases between them. From germline, CDR1 is SGHRS and CDR2 YFSETQ. The chain joins TRBV5-1 to TRBJ1-4, with D tentatively TRBD1 (5 bases). This clonotype originated in a woman in her twenties or thirties with active or convalescent COVID-19. Sequences were obtained from peripheral blood. The CDR3 DNA is TGCGCCAGCAGCCGCCGGGACTCAACTAATGAAAAACTGTTTTTT. Translating it yields CASSRRDSTNEKLFF.